One and the same sample provided the 15 T cell receptor beta chains below, sequenced in a study of T cell responses to AZD1222 COVID-19 vaccine. Repertoires were generated with immunoSEQ multiplex PCR, while TCRdb's copy carries only in-frame clones and drops some. The sample includes tens of thousands of clones, about nine tenths of them seen just once. The sequences come from peripheral blood, collected on day 0 of AZD1222 vaccination. These receptors originate from an adult in good health.

The genes are TRBV6-2 or TRBV6-3 and TRBJ2-3; D is perhaps TRBD2 (7 bases). The V gene lost 2 bases and the J gene lost 6 bases, with 21 bases spanning the gap. The CDR3 sequence is 17 residues long. CDR1 is MNHEY and CDR2 is SVGEGT in the germline V gene. The CDR3 sequence is CASSYPMARGRRDTQYF. CDR3 DNA sequence: TGTGCCAGCAGTTACCCCATGGCGCGGGGGCGCAGGGATACGCAGTATTTT.

This chain joins TRBV20-1 and TRBJ1-2; D gene ambiguous. The CDR3 is made up of 10 amino acids. Trimming stripped 0 bases from V and 8 bases from J, with 4 bases between. Per the germline V gene, CDR1 is DFQATT and CDR2 is SNEGSKA (reference sequence). The CDR3 region has the DNA TGCAGTGCTAGAGATAAGGGCTACACCTTC. This gives the protein CSARDKGYTF.

V gene TRBV7-8 combines with J gene TRBJ2-3; 8 nucleotides match TRBD1. Germline CDR1 SGHVS, CDR2 FQNEAQ. The CDR3 is 15 amino acids. The trim removed 5 bases at V and 2 bases at J, leaving 6 bases unmatched. CDR3 nucleotide sequence: TGTGCCAGCAGCCTCCCAGGGGGCGACACAGATACGCAGTATTTT. It is translated as CASSLPGGDTDTQYF.

The V gene is TRBV19, the J gene TRBJ2-1; possible D gene TRBD2, 6 bases. The V gene's germline CDR1 is LNHDA and CDR2 SQIVND (reference sequence). There are 15 residues in the CDR3. Trimming cost V 3 bases and J 9 bases, with 18 bases left between them. As DNA, the CDR3 is TGTGCCAGTAGTATTGATTTATCGGGGGTTAGTGAGCAGTTCTTC. It specifies CASSIDLSGVSEQFF.

The chain links TRBV4-1 to TRBJ2-3; D is perhaps TRBD1 (6 bases). This CDR3 has 13 residues. The V gene lost 6 bases and the J gene lost 3 bases, with 10 bases spanning the gap. CDR1 and CDR2 from the germline V gene are MGHRA and YSYEKL. CDR3 loop: CASRERGTDTQYF. The DNA of the CDR3 is TGCGCCAGCAGGGAGAGGGGGACAGATACGCAGTATTTT.

This clone is a singleton in its sample. This sequence joins TRBV27 and TRBJ1-6; D is ambiguous. V was clipped by 2 bases and J by 0 bases, with 11 bases between them. Germline CDR1 and CDR2: MNHEY and SMNVEV (reference sequence). CDR3 size: 17 residues. CDR3 DNA sequence: TGTGCCAGCAGTTTAGAAGGGCCGCGCTCCTATAATTCACCCCTCCACTTT. Translation: CASSLEGPRSYNSPLHF.

The gene calls are TRBV24-1 and TRBJ2-3, with 8 bases identical to TRBD2. CDR1 and CDR2 from the germline V gene are KGHDR and SFDVKD. The V gene end was trimmed by 3 bases and the J gene end by 6 bases; junction bases not matched to a gene: 7. The CDR3 spans 15 residues. CDR3 sequence: CATSDPGGSGDTQYF. The CDR3 DNA is TGTGCCACCAGTGATCCGGGAGGGTCCGGTGATACGCAGTATTTT.

CDR3 residues: CASSSGGNYEQYF. The CDR3 DNA reads TGTGCCAGCAGCTCGGGGGGCAACTACGAGCAGTACTTC. The V and J genes are TRBV11-2 and TRBJ2-7; tentatively, D is TRBD2 (7 bases). The CDR3 loop spans 13 amino acids. V dropped 4 bases and J dropped 3 bases, with 10 bases sitting between them. CDR1 is SGHAT and CDR2 is FQNNGV in the germline V gene.

The sample holds a few counts of this clone. The rearrangement uses TRBV11-2 and TRBJ2-7; the D is unclear. Germline loops: CDR1 SGHAT, CDR2 FQNNGV. Trimming took off 7 bases at V and 3 bases at J, with 13 bases between the two ends. There are 13 residues in the CDR3. CDR3 sequence: CASTLSMGYEQYF. DNA for the CDR3: TGTGCCAGCACCCTAAGTATGGGCTACGAGCAGTACTTC.

The rearrangement joins TRBV4-1 to TRBJ2-2; D may correspond to TRBD1 or TRBD2 (5 bases each). The V gene's germline CDR1 is MGHRA and CDR2 YSYEKL. The CDR3 consists of 19 residues. Trimming left V 5 bases short and J 4 bases short, with 26 bases between. This CDR3 reads CASSFTPGRRTSLTGELFF. The CDR3 coding sequence is TGCGCCAGCAGCTTTACGCCGGGACGGAGAACCTCACTCACCGGGGAGCTGTTTTTT.

This clone is categorized as medium-sized. V gene TRBV21-1 combines with J gene TRBJ1-2; the D segment call TRBD1 is taken from the table without a DNA check. TRBV21-1 is recorded as a pseudogene. The CDR3 sequence is 11 residues long. As DNA, the CDR3 is TGTGCCAGCAGGGACAGGGGGCGCGAAACCTTC. It specifies CASRDRGRETF.

This clone was seen just once. This sequence joins TRBV19 and TRBJ2-1; TRBD1 matches at 9 bases. The length of the CDR3 is 14 residues. Germline lookup yields CDR1 LNHDA and CDR2 SQIVND (reference sequence). After removal of 8 bases from V and 5 bases from J, the junction contained 7 bases not matched to a gene. The DNA of the CDR3 is TGTGCCAGTTGTGCCGGGACAGGGAACAATGAGCAGTTCTTC. This codes for CASCAGTGNNEQFF.

This chain links TRBV6-1 with TRBJ1-2, with a tentative D call TRBD1 (5 bases). CDR1 and CDR2 (germline): MNHNS, SASEGT. V lost 2 bases and J lost 4, with 14 bases in between. The CDR3 runs to 15 residues. In DNA, the CDR3 is TGTGCCAGCAGTGAACAGTCAGGGCCGAGCTATGGCTACACCTTC. This translates into CASSEQSGPSYGYTF.

DNA for the CDR3: TGCAGCGCGATGGACGGGATAATGAACACTGAAGCTTTCTTT. Its protein is CSAMDGIMNTEAFF. This chain links TRBV29-1 with TRBJ1-1; D is unresolved. V was shortened by 7 bases and J by 0 bases, with 15 bases between the two germline ends. CDR1 and CDR2 (germline): SQVTM, ANQGSEA. The CDR3 extends over 14 amino acids.

CDR3 sequence (DNA): TGTGCCAGCAGTTTGGATTGGGGGCTAGATAGCAATCAGCCCCAGCATTTT. This encodes CASSLDWGLDSNQPQHF. This chain joins TRBV28 and TRBJ1-5; maybe TRBD1 (6 bases). The CDR3 length is 17 residues. V was shortened by 3 bases and J by 0 bases, with 15 bases between the two germline ends. Germline V gives CDR1 MDHEN, CDR2 SYDVKM.